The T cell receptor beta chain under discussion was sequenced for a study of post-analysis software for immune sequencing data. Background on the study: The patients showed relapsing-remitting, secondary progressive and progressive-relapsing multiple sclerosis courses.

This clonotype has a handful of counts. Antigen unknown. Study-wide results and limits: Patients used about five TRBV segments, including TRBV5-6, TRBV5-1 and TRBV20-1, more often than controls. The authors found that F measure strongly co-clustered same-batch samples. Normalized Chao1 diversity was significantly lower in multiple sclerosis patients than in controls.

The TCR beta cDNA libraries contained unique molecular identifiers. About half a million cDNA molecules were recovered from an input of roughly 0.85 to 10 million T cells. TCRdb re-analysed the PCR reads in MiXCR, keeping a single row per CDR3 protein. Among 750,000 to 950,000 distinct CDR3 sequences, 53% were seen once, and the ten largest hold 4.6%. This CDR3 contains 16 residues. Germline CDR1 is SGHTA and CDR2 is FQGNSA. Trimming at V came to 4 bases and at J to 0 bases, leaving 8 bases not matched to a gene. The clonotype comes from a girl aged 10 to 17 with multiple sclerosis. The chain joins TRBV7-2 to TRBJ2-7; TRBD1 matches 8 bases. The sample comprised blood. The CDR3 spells CASSYAGGLSSYEQYF. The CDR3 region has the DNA TGTGCCAGCAGCTACGCAGGGGGCCTAAGCTCCTACGAGCAGTACTTC.